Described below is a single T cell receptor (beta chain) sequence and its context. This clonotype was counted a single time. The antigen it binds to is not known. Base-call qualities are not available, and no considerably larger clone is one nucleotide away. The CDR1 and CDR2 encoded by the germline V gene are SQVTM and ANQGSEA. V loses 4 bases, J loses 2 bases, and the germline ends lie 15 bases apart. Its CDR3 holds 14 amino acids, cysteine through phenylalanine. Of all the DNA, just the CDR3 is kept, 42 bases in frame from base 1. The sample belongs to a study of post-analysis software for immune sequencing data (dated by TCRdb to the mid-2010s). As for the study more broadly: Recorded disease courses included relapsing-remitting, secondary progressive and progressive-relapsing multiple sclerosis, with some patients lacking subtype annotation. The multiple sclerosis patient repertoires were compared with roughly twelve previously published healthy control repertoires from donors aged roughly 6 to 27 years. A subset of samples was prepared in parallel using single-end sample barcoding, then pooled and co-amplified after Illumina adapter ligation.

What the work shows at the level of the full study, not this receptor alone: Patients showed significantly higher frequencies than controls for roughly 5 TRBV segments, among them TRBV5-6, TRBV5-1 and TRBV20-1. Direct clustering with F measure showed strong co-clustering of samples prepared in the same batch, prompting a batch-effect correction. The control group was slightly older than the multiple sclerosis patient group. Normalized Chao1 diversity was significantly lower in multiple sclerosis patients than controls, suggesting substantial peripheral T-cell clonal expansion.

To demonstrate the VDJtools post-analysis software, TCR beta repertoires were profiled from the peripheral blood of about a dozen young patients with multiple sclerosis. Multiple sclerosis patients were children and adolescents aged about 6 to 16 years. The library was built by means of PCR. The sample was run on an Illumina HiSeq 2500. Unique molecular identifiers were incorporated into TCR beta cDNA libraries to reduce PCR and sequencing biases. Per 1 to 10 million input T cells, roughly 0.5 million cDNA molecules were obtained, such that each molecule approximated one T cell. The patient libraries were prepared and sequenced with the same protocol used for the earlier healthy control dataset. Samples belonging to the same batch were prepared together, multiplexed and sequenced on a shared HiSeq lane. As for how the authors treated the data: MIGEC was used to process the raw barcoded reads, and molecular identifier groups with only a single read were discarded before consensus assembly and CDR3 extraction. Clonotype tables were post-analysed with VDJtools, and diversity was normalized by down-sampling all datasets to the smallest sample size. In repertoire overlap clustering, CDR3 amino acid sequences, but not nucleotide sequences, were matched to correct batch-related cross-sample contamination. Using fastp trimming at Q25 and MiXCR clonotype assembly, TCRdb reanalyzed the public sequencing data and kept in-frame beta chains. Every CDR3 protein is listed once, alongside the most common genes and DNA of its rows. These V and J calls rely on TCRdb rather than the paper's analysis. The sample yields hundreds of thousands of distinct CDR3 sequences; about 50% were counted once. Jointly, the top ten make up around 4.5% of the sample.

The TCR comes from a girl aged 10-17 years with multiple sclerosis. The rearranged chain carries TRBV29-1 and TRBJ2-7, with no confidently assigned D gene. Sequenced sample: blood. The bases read TGCAGCGTTGCGTCTCGCATGGCGACCTACGAGCAGTACTTC. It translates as CSVASRMATYEQYF.